The 4 T cell receptor beta chains in this list originate from one sample, sequenced in a study of T-cell reconstitution after alpha-beta-depleted transplantation in children. Unique molecular identifiers tagged the TCRbeta library. TCRdb reprocessed the PCR reads with MiXCR, giving one entry per CDR3 protein. This sample has a few hundred thousand distinct CDR3 sequences, with 10% to 15% found just once. The material sequenced was PBMCs, mostly from graft donor cells, taken 360 days after TCRalphabeta/CD19-depleted stem cell transplant. Receptor source: a male patient between 5 and 17 years old who had a stem cell transplant for acute myeloid leukemia, so the T cells may come from the graft donor.

The chain recombines TRBV11-2 with TRBJ2-1; D is possibly TRBD1 or TRBD2 (7 bases each). V shed 4 bases and J shed 9 bases, with 34 bases lying between them. The CDR3 has 20 amino acids. CDR1 and CDR2 from the germline V gene are SGHAT and FQNNGV. The CDR3 protein is CASSSSLGDRTIRIAGEQFF. CDR3 DNA sequence: TGTGCCAGCAGCTCATCCCTCGGGGACAGAACGATTCGGATAGCGGGTGAGCAGTTCTTC.

J is TRBJ2-1 and V is TRBV7-3; TRBD2 matches at 7 bases. CDR1 SGHTA and CDR2 FQGTGA come from the germline V gene. V dropped 2 bases and J dropped 3; count of bases not matched to a gene: 10. This CDR3 comprises 17 residues. The CDR3 region is CASSLSGRLAHYNEQFF. DNA for the CDR3: TGTGCCAGCAGCTTATCGGGTCGACTAGCCCACTACAATGAGCAGTTCTTC.

This clonotype was seen many times. The chain joins TRBV6-6 to TRBJ1-5; the D is unclear. Trimming took off 6 bases at V and 4 bases at J, with 4 bases between the two ends. The CDR3 has 11 residues. Germline values: CDR1 MNHNY, CDR2 SVGAGI (reference sequence). The CDR3 here is CASSFNQPQHF. For the CDR3, the DNA is TGTGCCAGCAGCTTTAATCAGCCCCAGCATTTT.

This clonotype showed up many times. The rearrangement uses TRBV5-1 and TRBJ1-2, with 7 bases fitting TRBD1. CDR1 is SGHRS, CDR2 YFSETQ, per germline. The ends lost 4 bases at V and 4 bases at J; junction bases unmatched: 10. This CDR3 has 15 residues. The CDR3 DNA reads TGCGCCAGCAGCCCCAACCTGGACAGGAGCTATGGCTACACCTTC. Its protein product is CASSPNLDRSYGYTF.